This T cell receptor beta chain came from a study of regulatory T cells in long-lasting Graves disease. The germline CDR1 and CDR2 sequences are SGDLS and YYNGEE. V was clipped by 4 bases and J by 1 base; unmatched bases: 10. The CDR3 length is 16 residues. To make TCR beta libraries, researchers used iRepertoire HTBI primers and Arm-PCR of CDR3 regions. MiXCR, applied by TCRdb to the multiplex PCR reads, yields one record per CDR3 protein. The sample lists 440,000 or so distinct CDR3 sequences; 16% were seen once. This clonotype has a count of ten or more. Time point denoted: newly diagnosed GD, antithyroid drugs for less than 3 months. The authors made the TCR library using RNA they extracted from PBMCs. The sample was also linked to a second study, of T cells in Graves' hyperthyroidism and ophthalmopathy. That report adds: Researchers ran a first-round RT-PCR on the TCR CDR3 using the HTBI primer set. A model of 13 V-J pairs discriminated ophthalmopathy from stable hyperthyroidism.

Here the sequenced sample was peripheral blood mononuclear cells (PBMCs), taken at new diagnosis, from a patient treated with antithyroid drugs. This receptor was obtained from a woman between 25 and 40 years old with Graves disease. The chain combines TRBV9 with TRBJ2-5; 7 nucleotides align to TRBD1. The CDR3 protein is CASSLQGYRGQETQYF. For the CDR3, the DNA is TGTGCCAGCAGCCTTCAGGGGTACAGGGGCCAAGAGACCCAGTACTTC.